Listed here are 30 T cell receptor beta chains from one sample, sequenced in a study of regulatory T cells in long-lasting Graves disease. Through Arm-PCR of CDR3 regions and iRepertoire HTBI primers, TCR beta libraries were built. TCRdb reanalysed the multiplex PCR reads using MiXCR and keeps one entry per CDR3 protein. The sample shows fewer than 400,000 distinct CDR3 sequences, less than 25% of them seen only once. Time point denoted: persistent/refractory GD, antithyroid drugs over 5 years with positive TRAb. From RNA extracted from PBMCs, the TCR library was made. Sequences were derived from peripheral blood mononuclear cells (PBMCs), sampled when the disease was refractory, from a patient treated with antithyroid drugs. The receptors shown here come from a female donor with Graves disease.

J is TRBJ2-7 and V is TRBV10-3; D unresolved. Trimming took 11 bases from V and 0 from J, leaving 14 bases between them. CDR3 length: 13 residues. Per germline, CDR1 ENHRY and CDR2 SYGVKD. CDR3 bases: TGTGCCGGCTCAGAGGAAGTCTCCTACGAGCAGTACTTC. It is translated as CAGSEEVSYEQYF.

The chain is built from TRBV10-3 and TRBJ1-5, with D possibly TRBD1 on 6 matching bases. V shed 6 bases and J shed 5 bases, with 11 bases lying between them. The CDR3 has 13 amino acids. The germline V gene has CDR1 ENHRY and CDR2 SYGVKD. CDR3 bases: TGTGCCATCAGCATAGGGGGGGATCAGCCCCAGCATTTT. It encodes CAISIGGDQPQHF.

The sample holds a few counts of this clonotype. This sequence joins TRBV29-1 and TRBJ1-5, with TRBD1 matching 9 bases. The CDR3 contains 13 residues. In germline, CDR1 is SQVTM, CDR2 ANQGSEA. The junction had 4 bases not matched to a gene; V was cut back by 6 bases and J by 4 bases. CDR3 DNA sequence: TGCAGCGTGGTGACAGGGGGGAATCAGCCCCAGCATTTT. Translation: CSVVTGGNQPQHF.

This clonotype has a handful of counts. This rearrangement joins TRBV27 to TRBJ2-2, with D possibly TRBD2 on 5 matching bases. From germline, CDR1 is MNHEY and CDR2 SMNVEV (reference sequence). The CDR3 loop spans 13 amino acids. V was clipped by 0 bases and J by 6 bases, with 5 bases between them. DNA of the CDR3: TGTGCCAGCAGTTTATCAGCGGCCGGGGAGCTGTTTTTT. Amino acid sequence: CASSLSAAGELFF.

The table lists this clonotype with many counts. This rearrangement joins TRBV11-2 to TRBJ2-7; D possibly corresponds to TRBD2 (5 bases). This CDR3 has 16 amino acids. V was pared by 2 bases and J by 2 bases, with 16 bases between. Germline lookup yields CDR1 SGHAT and CDR2 FQNNGV. The DNA for the CDR3 is TGTGCCAGCAGCTTACCAACCTTTACGGGAACCTACGAGCAGTACTTC. Translation: CASSLPTFTGTYEQYF. The variable domain in full, completed from reference TRBV11-2 and TRBJ2-7, reads EAGVAQSPRYKIIEKRQSVAFWCNPISGHATLYWYQQILGQGPKLLIQFQNNGVVDDSQLPKDRFSAERLKGVDSTLKIQPAKLEDSAVYLCASSLPTFTGTYEQYFGPGTRLTVT.

The rearrangement uses TRBV29-1 and TRBJ1-1; no firm D call. The germline CDR1 and CDR2 sequences are SQVTM and ANQGSEA. The CDR3 sequence is 11 residues long. The germline V and J ends were trimmed by 4 bases and 6 bases, with 9 bases remaining between them. The CDR3 coding sequence is TGCAGCGTTGGTAAAGGCGCTGAAGCTTTCTTT. This codes for CSVGKGAEAFF.

The table lists this clonotype with many counts. This rearrangement joins TRBV11-2 to TRBJ2-5, with D possibly matching TRBD1 (5 bases). Germline V gives CDR1 SGHAT, CDR2 FQNNGV. This CDR3 spans 14 amino acids. V dropped 2 bases and J dropped 5 bases, with 12 bases sitting between them. The CDR3 DNA reads as TGTGCCAGCAGCTTACAGACAGCCCTGGAGACCCAGTACTTC. Amino acids: CASSLQTALETQYF.

The J gene is TRBJ1-4, the V gene TRBV24-1; no clear D. In germline, CDR1 is KGHDR, CDR2 SFDVKD. V lost 0 bases and J 8 bases, leaving 3 bases between the germline ends. The CDR3 runs to 12 residues. The chain's CDR3 is CATSDLSEKLFF. CDR3 in DNA: TGTGCCACCAGTGATTTGTCCGAAAAACTGTTTTTT.

This clonotype was recorded at least ten times. The chain employs TRBV28 and TRBJ2-2; no clear D. V dropped 2 bases and J dropped 1 base, with 5 bases sitting between them. The CDR3 sequence is 14 residues long. Germline V lookup: CDR1 MDHEN, CDR2 SYDVKM. The CDR3 DNA is TGTGCCAGCAGTTTAGTGATGAACACCGGGGAGCTGTTTTTT. Residues: CASSLVMNTGELFF.

This clonotype has more than one count but fewer than ten. The CDR3 region is CASSLFGFYYGYTF. The DNA of the CDR3 is TGCGCCAGCAGCTTGTTTGGGTTTTACTATGGCTACACCTTC. V gene TRBV5-1 combines with J gene TRBJ1-2; no clear D. CDR1 and CDR2 (germline): SGHRS, YFSETQ. The CDR3 totals 14 residues. V was shortened by 1 base and J by 3 bases, with 10 bases between the two germline ends.

The chain carries TRBV5-5 and TRBJ1-1, with D uncertain. The CDR3 has 14 amino acids. The V end was cut by 4 bases, the J end by 3 bases, with 13 bases between. Germline V CDR1 and CDR2: SGHKS, YYEKEE (reference sequence). CDR3 DNA sequence: TGTGCCAGCAGCCCACCCCAAAGGGACACTGAAGCTTTCTTT. Its translation is CASSPPQRDTEAFF.

This clonotype was counted many times. The gene calls are TRBV2 and TRBJ1-5; tentative D call: TRBD1 (5 bases). Germline V gene sequence: CDR1 SNHLY, CDR2 FYNNEI. The CDR3 runs to 15 residues. The V end lost 5 bases, the J end lost 3 bases, and 14 bases lay between the germline ends. As DNA, the CDR3 is TGTGCCAGCAGTCGGGACTCCAGCCCCAATCAGCCCCAGCATTTT. This encodes CASSRDSSPNQPQHF.

In this sample, this clonotype is medium-sized. The rearrangement links TRBV2 to TRBJ2-5, with TRBD1 identical over 8 bases. Unmatched junction bases numbered 5, after V lost 1 base and J lost 4 bases. The CDR3 is 15 residues long. Germline assignment: CDR1 SNHLY and CDR2 FYNNEI. CDR3 amino acids: CASSEDDRGVETQYF. The CDR3 region has the DNA TGTGCCAGCAGTGAAGACGACAGGGGCGTAGAGACCCAGTACTTC.

This rearrangement joins TRBV5-8 to TRBJ1-2; possible D gene TRBD1, 5 bases. Germline V lookup: CDR1 SGHTS, CDR2 YDEGEE. The V end was cut by 4 bases, the J end by 0 bases, with 13 bases between. The CDR3 loop spans 15 amino acids. DNA for the CDR3: TGTGCCAGCAGCGAAGGGGACGGAACTAACTATGGCTACACCTTC. Its translation is CASSEGDGTNYGYTF.

Remarks on this clonotype: This likely stems from a read error, as it lies one base from a far larger clone. The J gene is TRBJ1-5, the V gene TRBV5-6; D not certain. The CDR3 runs to 15 residues. Germline V gives CDR1 SGHDT, CDR2 YYEEEE. V lost 5 bases, J lost 1 base, and 13 bases lay in between. Written as DNA, the CDR3 is TGTGCCAGCAGTTTGAGCACGGGGAGCAATCAGCCCCAGCATTTT. Translated, it gives CASSLSTGSNQPQHF.

The chain is built from TRBV7-9 and TRBJ1-1; no clear D. Trimming took off 3 bases at V and 6 bases at J, with 11 bases between the two ends. This CDR3 contains 13 residues. Germline V lookup: CDR1 SEHNR, CDR2 FQNEAQ (reference sequence). CDR3 DNA: TGTGCCAGCAGCTTCTTAGGTTTGGCTGAAGCTTTCTTT. It translates to CASSFLGLAEAFF.

The sample holds a few counts of this clonotype. The chain combines TRBV7-2 with TRBJ1-4; D gene unclear. With 2 bases removed from V and 5 bases from J, the gap between germline ends came to 12 bases. Germline V gives CDR1 SGHTA, CDR2 FQGNSA. The CDR3 extends over 15 amino acids. CDR3 amino acids: CASSLKSGPNEKLFF. The CDR3 nucleotides read TGTGCCAGCAGCTTAAAGTCAGGACCAAATGAAAAACTGTTTTTT.

At least ten counts were recorded for this clonotype. The V call is TRBV11-1, the J call TRBJ2-2; D may correspond to TRBD1 or TRBD2 (5 bases each). This CDR3 comprises 17 residues. Germline V CDR1 and CDR2: SGHAT, FQDESV (reference sequence). V was cut by 4 bases and J by 2 bases, with 17 bases left in between. The CDR3 spells CASSSTAMGPNTGELFF. The CDR3 bases are TGTGCCAGCAGCTCCACGGCTATGGGACCTAACACCGGGGAGCTGTTTTTT.

The chain carries TRBV30 and TRBJ2-2, with D maybe TRBD2 (7 bases). Germline CDR1 and CDR2: GTSNPN and SVGIG (reference sequence). Trimming removed 3 bases from V and 7 bases from J, with 18 bases in between. The CDR3 loop spans 15 amino acids. The CDR3 loop reads CAWRGRGRELGELFF. DNA of the CDR3: TGTGCCTGGAGGGGGCGGGGGCGGGAGCTCGGGGAGCTGTTTTTT.

This chain uses TRBV19 with TRBJ1-6; the D is unclear. Trimming stripped 2 bases from V and 0 bases from J, with 14 bases between. The CDR3 has 18 amino acids. Germline loops: CDR1 LNHDA, CDR2 SQIVND (reference sequence). The CDR3 sequence is CASSIIGRRSSYNSPLHF. As DNA, the CDR3 is TGTGCCAGTAGTATAATCGGACGGAGGAGCTCCTATAATTCACCCCTCCACTTT.

This clonotype occurred many times. CDR3 amino acids: CASSIGQGFEAFF. As DNA, the CDR3 is TGTGCCAGCAGTATCGGACAGGGGTTTGAAGCTTTCTTT. This chain connects TRBV12-3 or TRBV12-4 to TRBJ1-1; 9 bases agree with TRBD1. V lost 5 bases, J lost 7 bases, and 5 bases stayed unmatched. The CDR3 runs 13 residues.

This clonotype has ten or more counts. The V and J genes are TRBV27 and TRBJ2-5; the D gene could be TRBD1 or TRBD2 (6 bases each). The ends were cut back, 6 bases at V and 3 bases at J, with 23 bases in the middle. CDR1 and CDR2 (germline): MNHEY, SMNVEV (reference sequence). This CDR3 comprises 17 residues. CDR3 sequence reads: CASSPLSTGAAEETQYF. For the CDR3, the DNA is TGTGCCAGCAGCCCACTTTCAACGGGGGCTGCGGAAGAGACCCAGTACTTC.

V is TRBV24-1 and J is TRBJ1-2; D gene ambiguous. Germline V gene data show CDR1 as KGHDR and CDR2 as SFDVKD. This CDR3 has 15 amino acids. Trimming pared 7 bases from V and 2 bases from J, leaving 16 bases between. The CDR3, as DNA: TGTGCCACCAGCGAGGTGGGTCGGATCAACTATGGCTACACCTTC. Translation: CATSEVGRINYGYTF.

This clonotype was observed many times. This rearrangement joins TRBV6-1 to TRBJ1-1; no definite D call. From germline, CDR1 is MNHNS and CDR2 SASEGT. Trimming took 6 bases from V and 0 from J, leaving 14 bases between them. There are 15 residues in the CDR3. In nucleotides, the CDR3 is TGTGCCAGCAGCGCCTTAAGGACGGTGAACACTGAAGCTTTCTTT. Translation: CASSALRTVNTEAFF.

The chain carries TRBV6-1 and TRBJ2-3; D is undetermined. CDR3 length: 11 amino acids. V lost 10 bases and J lost 6, with 11 bases in between. Germline assignment: CDR1 MNHNS and CDR2 SASEGT. The CDR3 coding sequence is TGTGCCACCCTGCTCGGGGATACGCAGTATTTT. It codes for CATLLGDTQYF.

This chain joins TRBV20-1 and TRBJ1-5, with D possibly matching TRBD1 (5 bases). In germline, CDR1 is DFQATT, CDR2 SNEGSKA (reference sequence). V lost 2 bases, J lost 4 bases, and 15 bases lay in between. CDR3 size: 15 residues. The CDR3, as DNA: TGCAGTGCTAGAAGGCCTGGGGGACGTAATCAGCCCCAGCATTTT. Protein sequence: CSARRPGGRNQPQHF.

This clonotype showed up just once. This chain joins TRBV7-9 and TRBJ1-1, with a possible D match to TRBD1 (6 bases). Germline-derived CDR1 and CDR2 are SEHNR and FQNEAQ (reference sequence). This CDR3 contains 14 residues. Trimming pared 8 bases from V and 5 bases from J, leaving 18 bases between. In DNA, the CDR3 is TGTGCCAGCGGCTCGACAGGTGGGGCGACTGAAGCTTTCTTT. This translates into CASGSTGGATEAFF.

Concerning this clonotype itself: The junction differs from germline at one of its ends, possibly a read error. The chain carries TRBV28 and TRBJ2-7, with a tentative D call TRBD2 (6 bases). The CDR3 has 15 residues. Per germline, CDR1 MDHEN and CDR2 SYDVKM. The CDR3, as DNA: TGCGCCAGCAGCCCCTCTCGGGGGAGCTCCTACGAGCAGTACTTC. This codes for CASSPSRGSSYEQYF.

On this clonotype: Sequence at one end of the junction differs from germline and may be a read error. This sequence joins TRBV7-2 and TRBJ2-2; D could derive from TRBD1 or TRBD2 (5 bases each). The CDR3 extends over 13 amino acids. CDR1 is SGHTA and CDR2 is FQGNSA in the germline V gene. The CDR3 sequence: CARSIGEPGELFF. CDR3 coding DNA: TGTGCCCGCAGCATAGGGGAGCCCGGGGAGCTGTTTTTT.

The V and J genes are TRBV10-2 and TRBJ2-7; D is perhaps TRBD1 (5 bases). This CDR3 spans 12 amino acids. Trimming removed 7 bases at V and 2 bases at J, with 9 bases between. The V gene's germline CDR1 is WSHSY and CDR2 SAAADI. The CDR3 spells CASISGPYEQYF. The CDR3 bases are TGCGCCAGCATTTCAGGGCCCTACGAGCAGTACTTC.